This entry features one T cell receptor (beta chain) sequence. Germline assignment: CDR1 MNHEY and CDR2 SMNVEV (reference sequence). The CDR3 totals 17 residues. V lost 8 bases and J lost 2; bases outside the gene matches: 9. The data were obtained in a study of blood T cell repertoires in COVID-19. Only in-frame clones appear in the TCRdb table, and some are missing; sequencing was by immunoSEQ multiplex PCR. This table has 110,000 to 150,000 clones, approximately 78% appearing once. The clonotype originates from a woman aged 45 to 65 who had recovered from COVID-19. Sequences were obtained from PBMCs or T cells enriched from blood (not recorded which). This sequence joins TRBV27 and TRBJ2-6, with 10 positions matching TRBD1. The CDR3 sequence is CASLAGQGLPGANVLTF. CDR3 coding DNA: TGTGCCAGCCTGGCGGGACAGGGGCTCCCTGGGGCCAACGTCCTGACTTTC.